This T cell receptor (beta chain) came from a study of CD8 T cells in ankylosing spondylitis. General study results and limits: Researchers report that disease-linked clones proved CD8+ and relatively rare in peripheral blood. Roughly eight highly homologous variants made up a TCR beta motif that seemed to typify ankylosing spondylitis blood.

As to this clonotype: What it binds is not known.

TCRdb ran MiXCR on the 5' RACE reads and lists one entry per CDR3 protein. The table lists 470,000 or so distinct CDR3 sequences, roughly 26% of them singletons. The V end was cut by 4 bases, the J end by 5 bases, with 16 bases between. This CDR3 is 14 amino acids long. From germline, CDR1 is SGDLS and CDR2 YYNGEE. This TCR derives from a male donor with ankylosing spondylitis. The chain has TRBV9 and TRBJ2-7; D gene ambiguous. Sequencing input: blood, either unsorted or a sorted T cell fraction (not recorded which). For the CDR3, the DNA is TGTGCCAGCAGCTCATACTCCTTTGGGAACGAGCAGTACTTC. This sequence encodes CASSSYSFGNEQYF.